This TCR beta chain is from a study of tumor and adjacent non-tumor tissue in lung cancer. Overall study: The patients, 10 or so men and 5 or 6 women, were roughly 30 to 76 with stage I to III disease. Whole-study results and caveats: Tumor repertoires had a smaller top 100 clone share than normal lung. Tumor tissue had significantly higher TCR diversity than normal lung. Higher tumor TCR diversity was associated with shorter survival.

No cell sorting was done before RNA was extracted from the tissue. TCRbeta libraries were built with three rounds of nested PCR, modified from ARM-PCR. From the multiplex PCR reads, TCRdb called clonotypes with MiXCR, one entry per CDR3 protein. This table has 100,000 to 120,000 distinct CDR3 sequences, approximately 84% appearing once. Note on this clonotype: The target antigen is unknown. In this CDR3 the conserved last residue, phenylalanine or tryptophan, is missing, so a read error is likely.

Germline V gene lookup returns CDR1 DFQATT and CDR2 SNEGSKA (reference sequence). CDR3 length equals 11 residues. The ends were cut back, 3 bases at V and 6 bases at J, with 9 bases in the middle. Sample: lung tumor tissue. The rearrangement joins TRBV20-1 to TRBJ2-7, with D unclear. The receptor's source is a man in his sixties or seventies with non-small cell lung cancer. This chain's CDR3 is CSASTVSEQYM. In DNA, the CDR3 is TGCAGTGCTAGTACAGTCTCCGAGCAGTACATG.